Listed below are T cell receptor beta chains from one sample, sequenced in a study of CD8 T cells in Susac syndrome. In TCRdb, the immunoSEQ multiplex PCR reads were re-called with MiXCR into one record per CDR3 protein. The table has roughly 150,000 distinct CDR3 sequences, 85% to 95% seen once. Sequenced: CD4+ T cells from PBMCs. These receptors all stem from a human donor with Susac syndrome. The CDR3 runs from the conserved cysteine through the conserved F or W. The D gene is left open where the match is weak. Clone size, where shown, is once, few, many, or a class for clones that have expanded.

D: -; J: TRBJ1-4; V: TRBV6-5; size: -; CDR3: CASSYSWDDEKLFF; DNA: TGTGCCAGCAGTTACTCGTGGGACGATGAAAAACTGTTTTTT
D: -; J: TRBJ2-1; V: TRBV5-1; size: -; CDR3: CASKPSQFSHEQFF; DNA: TGCGCCAGCAAACCCTCCCAATTCTCCCATGAGCAGTTCTTC
D: TRBD1; J: TRBJ1-2; V: TRBV29-1; size: -; CDR3: CSATTTGERTF; DNA: TGCAGCGCTACAACAACAGGGGAACGCACCTTC
D: -; J: TRBJ2-5; V: TRBV3-1; size: -; CDR3: CASSQQRLLQETQYF; DNA: TGTGCCAGCAGCCAGCAGAGACTGCTGCAAGAGACCCAGTACTTC
D: TRBD2; J: TRBJ2-3; V: TRBV3-1; size: -; CDR3: CASSQDLPAGGSTDTQYF; DNA: TGTGCCAGCAGCCAAGATCTCCCAGCGGGGGGAAGCACAGATACGCAGTATTTT
D: -; J: TRBJ1-6; V: TRBV4-1; size: -; CDR3: CASSQVVDSPLHF; DNA: TGCGCCAGCAGCCAAGTTGTGGATTCACCCCTCCACTTT
D: TRBD1; J: TRBJ2-7; V: TRBV5-1; size: -; CDR3: CASSLVLGGQGEQYF; DNA: TGCGCCAGCAGCTTGGTTCTTGGGGGACAGGGCGAGCAGTACTTC
D: -; J: TRBJ1-1; V: TRBV27; size: -; CDR3: CASSYVGQGAEAFF; DNA: TGTGCCAGCAGTTATGTAGGGCAAGGGGCTGAAGCTTTCTTT
D: -; J: TRBJ1-2; V: TRBV20-1; size: -; CDR3: CSASALDSYGYTF; DNA: TGCAGTGCTAGTGCTTTGGATAGCTATGGCTACACCTTC
D: -; J: TRBJ2-3; V: TRBV12-3/TRBV12-4; size: once; CDR3: CASSSWTDTQYF; DNA: TGTGCCAGCAGTAGCTGGACAGATACGCAGTATTTT
D: -; J: TRBJ1-1; V: TRBV5-6; size: once; CDR3: CASSLAPALENAFF; DNA: TGTGCCAGCAGCTTGGCCCCGGCACTGGAGAACGCTTTCTTT